The 8 T cell receptor beta chains given below trace back to one sample, sequenced in a study of early T cells in non-severe SARS-CoV-2 infection. Each CDR3 protein gets one entry after TCRdb re-called the 5' RACE reads with MiXCR. The sample lists some 91,000 distinct CDR3 sequences, about 15% occurring once. Sequences were obtained from whole blood. The receptors stem from an adult who was a healthcare worker with PCR-confirmed SARS-CoV-2 infection or an uninfected control (not recorded which).

This clonotype turned up a few times. This chain uses TRBV7-9 with TRBJ1-1; possibly TRBD1 for D (6 bases). The CDR3 covers 14 residues. Trimming took off 0 bases at V and 2 bases at J, with 7 bases between the two ends. Per the germline V gene, CDR1 is SEHNR and CDR2 is FQNEAQ (reference sequence). This CDR3 is CASSLADSNTEAFF. The CDR3 DNA follows: TGTGCCAGCAGCTTAGCGGACAGTAACACTGAAGCTTTCTTT.

This clonotype was detected a few times. The V and J genes are TRBV7-9 and TRBJ2-1; D not resolved. The CDR3 length is 12 residues. Trimming took off 5 bases at V and 9 bases at J, with 11 bases between the two ends. The germline CDR1 and CDR2 sequences are SEHNR and FQNEAQ (reference sequence). This CDR3 reads CASSRDPPEQFF. Written as DNA, the CDR3 is TGTGCCAGCAGCAGAGACCCCCCTGAGCAGTTCTTC.

This clonotype was detected many times. J is TRBJ1-4 and V is TRBV18; possibly TRBD1 for D (6 bases). The germline V gene encodes CDR1 KGHSH and CDR2 LQKENI. The CDR3 contains 14 residues. With 0 bases removed from V and 7 bases from J, the gap between germline ends came to 9 bases. The CDR3 spells CASSPPYRAEKLFF. CDR3 nucleotide sequence: TGTGCCAGCTCACCACCGTACAGGGCTGAAAAACTGTTTTTT.

V gene TRBV12-3 or TRBV12-4 combines with J gene TRBJ1-2, with D unclear. Trimming pared 2 bases from V and 2 bases from J, leaving 6 bases between. The CDR3 loop spans 13 amino acids. The CDR3 DNA reads TGTGCCAGCAGTTTAAGGCAGAACTATGGCTACACCTTC. This codes for CASSLRQNYGYTF.

This clonotype was seen many times. The junction shows a germline mismatch at one end, possibly a read error. V usage is TRBV7-9 and J usage is TRBJ1-2; D is perhaps TRBD1 (5 bases). This CDR3 is 15 amino acids long. The germline gives CDR1 SEHNR, CDR2 FQNEAQ (reference sequence). CDR3 amino acids: CASSALRGGIYGSTF. CDR3 sequence (DNA): TGTGCCAGCAGCGCTCTAAGGGGCGGGATTTATGGCTCCACCTTC.

The chain carries TRBV2 and TRBJ1-4, with D perhaps TRBD1 (5 bases). CDR1 and CDR2 (germline): SNHLY, FYNNEI. Trimming left V 1 base short and J 0 bases short, with 9 bases between. This CDR3 is built from 16 residues. The CDR3: CASSEGGGTTNEKLFF. CDR3 nucleotides: TGTGCCAGCAGTGAAGGCGGGGGGACAACTAATGAAAAACTGTTTTTT.

This clonotype was recorded a few times. This chain links TRBV24-1 with TRBJ2-2; TRBD2 might be the D (5 bases). Germline-derived CDR1 and CDR2 are KGHDR and SFDVKD. V was pared by 7 bases and J by 2 bases, with 16 bases between. This CDR3 region has 16 residues. CDR3 region: CATSFTGNPNTGELFF. CDR3 DNA sequence: TGTGCCACCAGCTTTACCGGGAACCCAAACACCGGGGAGCTGTTTTTT.

This clonotype appeared a single time. This sequence joins TRBV29-1 and TRBJ2-1, with 11 positions matching TRBD2. Germline values: CDR1 SQVTM, CDR2 ANQGSEA. CDR3 size: 15 residues. V gave up 7 bases and J gave up 2 bases; unmatched junction bases: 7. The CDR3 nucleotides are TGCAGCGCCCGAGGGACTAGCGGCGCCTACAATGAGCAGTTCTTC. Translated, it gives CSARGTSGAYNEQFF.